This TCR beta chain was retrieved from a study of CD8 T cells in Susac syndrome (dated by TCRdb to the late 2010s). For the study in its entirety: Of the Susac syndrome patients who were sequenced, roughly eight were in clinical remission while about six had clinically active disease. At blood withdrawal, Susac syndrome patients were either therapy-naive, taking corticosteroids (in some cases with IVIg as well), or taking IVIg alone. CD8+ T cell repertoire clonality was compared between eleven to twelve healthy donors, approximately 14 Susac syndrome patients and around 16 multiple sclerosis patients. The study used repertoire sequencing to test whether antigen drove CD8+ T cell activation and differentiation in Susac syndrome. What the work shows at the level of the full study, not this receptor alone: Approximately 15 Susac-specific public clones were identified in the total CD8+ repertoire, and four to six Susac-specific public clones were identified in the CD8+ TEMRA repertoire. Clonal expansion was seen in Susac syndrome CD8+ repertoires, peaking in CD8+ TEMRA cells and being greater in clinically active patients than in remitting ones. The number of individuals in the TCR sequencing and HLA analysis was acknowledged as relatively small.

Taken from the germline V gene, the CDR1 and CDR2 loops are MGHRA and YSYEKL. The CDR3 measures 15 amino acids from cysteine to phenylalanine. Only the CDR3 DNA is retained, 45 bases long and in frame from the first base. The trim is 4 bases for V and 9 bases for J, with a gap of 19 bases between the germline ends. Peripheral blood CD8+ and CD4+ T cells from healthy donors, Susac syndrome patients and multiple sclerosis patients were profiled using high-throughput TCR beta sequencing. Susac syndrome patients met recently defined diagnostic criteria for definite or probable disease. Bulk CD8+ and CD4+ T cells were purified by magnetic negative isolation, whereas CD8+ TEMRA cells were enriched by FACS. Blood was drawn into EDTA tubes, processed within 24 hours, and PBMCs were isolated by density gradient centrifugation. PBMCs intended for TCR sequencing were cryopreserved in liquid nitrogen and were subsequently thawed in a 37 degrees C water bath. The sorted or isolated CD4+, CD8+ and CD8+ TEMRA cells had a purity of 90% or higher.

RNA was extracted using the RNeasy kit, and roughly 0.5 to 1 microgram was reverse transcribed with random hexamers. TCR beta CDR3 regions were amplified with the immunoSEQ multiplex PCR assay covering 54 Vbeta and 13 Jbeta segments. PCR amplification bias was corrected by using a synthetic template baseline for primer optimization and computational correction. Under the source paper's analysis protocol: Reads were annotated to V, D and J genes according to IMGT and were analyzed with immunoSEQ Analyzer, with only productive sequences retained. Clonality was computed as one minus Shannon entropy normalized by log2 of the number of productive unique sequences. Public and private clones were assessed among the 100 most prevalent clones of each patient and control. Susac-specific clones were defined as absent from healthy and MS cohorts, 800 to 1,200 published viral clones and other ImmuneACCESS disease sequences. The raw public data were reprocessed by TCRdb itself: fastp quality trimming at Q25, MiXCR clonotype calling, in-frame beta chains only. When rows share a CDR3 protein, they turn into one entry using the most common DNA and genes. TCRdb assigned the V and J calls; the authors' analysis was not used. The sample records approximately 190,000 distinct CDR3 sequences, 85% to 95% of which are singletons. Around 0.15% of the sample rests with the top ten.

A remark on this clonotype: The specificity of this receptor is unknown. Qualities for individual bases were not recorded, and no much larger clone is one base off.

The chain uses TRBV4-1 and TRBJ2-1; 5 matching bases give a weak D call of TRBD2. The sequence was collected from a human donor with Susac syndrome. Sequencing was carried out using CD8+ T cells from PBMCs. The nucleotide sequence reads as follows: TGCGCCAGCAGCCCCGAAGGTGAGGGTTCTGTTGAGCAGTTCTTC. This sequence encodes CASSPEGEGSVEQFF.